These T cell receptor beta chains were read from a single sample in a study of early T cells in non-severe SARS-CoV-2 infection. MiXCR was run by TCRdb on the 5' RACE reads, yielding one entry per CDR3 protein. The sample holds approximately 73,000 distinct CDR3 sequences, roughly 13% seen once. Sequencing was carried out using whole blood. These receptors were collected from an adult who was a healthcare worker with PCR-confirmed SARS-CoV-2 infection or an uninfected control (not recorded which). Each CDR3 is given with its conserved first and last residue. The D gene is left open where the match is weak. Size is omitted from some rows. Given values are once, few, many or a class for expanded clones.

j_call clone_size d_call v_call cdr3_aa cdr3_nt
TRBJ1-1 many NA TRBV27 CASSLSSGLLMNTEAFF TGTGCCAGCAGTTTATCATCAGGGTTATTAATGAACACTGAAGCTTTCTTT
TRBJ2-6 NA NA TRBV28 CASRPSGANVLTF TGTGCCAGCAGGCCCTCTGGGGCCAACGTCCTGACTTTC
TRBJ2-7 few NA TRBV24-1 CATSDLSDEQYF TGTGCCACCAGTGATTTAAGCGACGAGCAGTACTTC
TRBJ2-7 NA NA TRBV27 CASQNRGFYEQYF TGTGCCAGCCAAAATAGGGGATTTTACGAGCAGTACTTC
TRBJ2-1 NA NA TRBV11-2 CASYWTHSSYNEQFF TGTGCCAGCTACTGGACCCATAGCTCCTACAATGAGCAGTTCTTC
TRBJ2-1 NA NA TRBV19 CASSKLQDYNEQFF TGTGCCAGTAGTAAACTGCAGGATTACAATGAGCAGTTCTTC
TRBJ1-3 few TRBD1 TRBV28 CASSHRDRATSRYGNTIYF TGTGCCAGCAGTCATCGGGACAGGGCCACTTCTCGCTACGGAAACACCATATATTTT
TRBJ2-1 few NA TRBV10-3 CAISEWDEQFF TGTGCCATCAGTGAGTGGGATGAGCAGTTCTTC
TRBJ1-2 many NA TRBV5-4 CASGSTTGSYGYTF TGTGCCAGCGGAAGTACCACAGGGAGCTATGGCTACACCTTC
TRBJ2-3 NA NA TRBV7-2 CASSLRTLAGTDTQYF TGTGCCAGCAGCTTGAGGACTCTAGCCGGCACAGATACGCAGTATTTT
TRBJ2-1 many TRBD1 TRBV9 CASSAKSGTANNEQFF TGTGCCAGCAGCGCAAAATCCGGGACAGCTAACAATGAGCAGTTCTTC
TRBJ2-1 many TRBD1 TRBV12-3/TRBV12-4 CASSGTDLSYNEQFF TGTGCCAGCAGTGGGACAGACCTATCCTACAATGAGCAGTTCTTC
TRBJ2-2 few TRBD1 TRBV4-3 CASSQDWDRGVTGELFF TGCGCCAGCAGCCAAGATTGGGACAGGGGAGTAACCGGGGAGCTGTTTTTT
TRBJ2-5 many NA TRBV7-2 CASSSLFPETQYF TGTGCCAGCAGCTCCTTATTTCCGGAGACCCAGTACTTC
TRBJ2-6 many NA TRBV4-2 CASSQDKDSGANVLTF TGTGCCAGCAGCCAAGACAAGGACTCTGGGGCCAACGTCCTGACTTTC
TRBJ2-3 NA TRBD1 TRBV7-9 CASSHGDSRSTDTQYF TGTGCCAGCAGCCATGGGGACAGTCGGTCCACAGATACGCAGTATTTT
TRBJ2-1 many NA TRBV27 CASSPSVSSYNEQFF TGTGCCAGCAGTCCCAGCGTGAGCTCCTACAATGAGCAGTTCTTC
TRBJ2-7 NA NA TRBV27 CASSLSPGMAYEQYF TGTGCCAGCAGTTTATCGCCGGGGATGGCCTACGAGCAGTACTTC
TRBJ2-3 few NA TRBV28 CASAPMGPDTQYF TGTGCCAGCGCCCCGATGGGCCCAGATACGCAGTATTTT
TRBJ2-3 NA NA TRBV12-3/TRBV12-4 CASSLVVGGTDTQYF TGTGCCAGCAGTTTAGTTGTCGGGGGCACAGATACGCAGTATTTT
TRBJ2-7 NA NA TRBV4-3 CASSQGGSSYEQYF TGCGCCAGCAGCCAGGGAGGAAGCTCCTACGAGCAGTACTTC
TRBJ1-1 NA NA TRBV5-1 CASRRAQRVVGTEAFF TGCGCCAGCAGGAGGGCCCAGAGGGTTGTCGGCACTGAAGCTTTCTTT
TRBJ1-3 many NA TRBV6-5 CASSYTGSQAGNTIYF TGTGCCAGCAGTTACACCGGCAGTCAGGCTGGAAACACCATATATTTT
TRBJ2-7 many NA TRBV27 CASSWASSYEQYF TGTGCCAGCAGTTGGGCCAGCTCCTACGAGCAGTACTTC
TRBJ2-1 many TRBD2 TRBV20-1 CSARTRTSGDYNEQFF TGCAGTGCCCGAACCCGGACTAGCGGGGACTACAATGAGCAGTTCTTC
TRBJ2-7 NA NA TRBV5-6 CASSLQQIYEQYF TGTGCCAGCAGCTTGCAGCAGATCTACGAGCAGTACTTC
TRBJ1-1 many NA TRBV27 CASSLGVGTEAFF TGTGCCAGCAGTTTGGGGGTCGGGACTGAAGCTTTCTTT
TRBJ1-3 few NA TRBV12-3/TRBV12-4 CASSFQGTENTIYF TGTGCCAGCAGTTTCCAGGGGACGGAAAACACCATATATTTT
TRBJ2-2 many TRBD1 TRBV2 CASTPTGAGELFF TGTGCCAGCACCCCGACAGGGGCCGGGGAGCTGTTTTTT
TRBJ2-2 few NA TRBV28 CASWDVTTGELFF TGTGCCAGCTGGGACGTGACCACCGGGGAGCTGTTTTTT
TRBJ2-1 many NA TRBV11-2 CASSSLGGPLGNEQFF TGTGCCAGCAGCTCCCTCGGGGGGCCGTTGGGGAATGAGCAGTTCTTC
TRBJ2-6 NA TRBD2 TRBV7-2 CASSLAGGSAGANVLTF TGTGCCAGCAGCTTAGCCGGGGGGTCTGCTGGGGCCAACGTCCTGACTTTC
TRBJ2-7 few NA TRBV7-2 CASSLAGTYEQYF TGTGCCAGCAGCTTAGCCGGAACCTACGAGCAGTACTTC
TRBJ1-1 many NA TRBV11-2 CASSLVRGQPGSEAFF TGTGCCAGCAGCTTAGTCCGAGGACAGCCCGGGTCTGAAGCTTTCTTT
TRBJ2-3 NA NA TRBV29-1 CSVAAAYSGDTQYF TGCAGCGTTGCGGCCGCATATTCGGGAGATACGCAGTATTTT
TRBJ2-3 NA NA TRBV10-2 CASVQGGDTQYF TGCGCCAGCGTGCAGGGGGGAGATACGCAGTATTTT
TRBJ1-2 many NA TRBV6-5 CASSYTQNYGYTF TGTGCCAGCAGTTACACCCAGAACTATGGCTACACCTTC